The rows below give T cell receptor beta chains drawn from one sample of a study of blood T cells in healthy people across ages. TCRdb ran MiXCR on the 5' RACE reads and lists one entry per CDR3 protein. This sample has about 650,000 distinct CDR3 sequences, with about 32% found just once. Material for sequencing was blood. All receptors come from a woman aged 80 or older in good health. Both conserved end residues are part of each CDR3. D genes are given only for firm matches. Rows may omit the clone size; those that give it use once, few, many or a size class.

J gene | D gene | clone size | V gene | CDR3 DNA | CDR3 protein
TRBJ2-5 | . | many | TRBV5-4 | TGTGCCAGCAGCTCAGGACAAGGAAGGCAAGAGACCCAGTACTTC | CASSSGQGRQETQYF
TRBJ1-2 | . | . | TRBV5-1 | TGCGCCAGCAGCTTCGGGTTACAAATCGGGTATGGCTACACCTTC | CASSFGLQIGYGYTF
TRBJ2-1 | . | . | TRBV18 | TGTGCCAGCTCACCGGGAGGGGGGGCTAAAGGATACAATGAGCAGTTCTTC | CASSPGGGAKGYNEQFF
TRBJ2-5 | TRBD1 | many | TRBV5-4 | TGTGCCAGCAGCGATCGGACAGGGGGGGAGAGAGAGACCCAGTACTTC | CASSDRTGGERETQYF
TRBJ2-7 | . | . | TRBV20-1 | TGCAGTGCTAGCAGGGGACTAACCTACGAGCAGTACTTC | CSASRGLTYEQYF
TRBJ2-7 | . | . | TRBV28 | TGTGCCAGCAGATACCAAGGACGGAGTTTGACCTACGAGCAGTACTTC | CASRYQGRSLTYEQYF
TRBJ2-1 | TRBD2 | many | TRBV7-2 | TGTGCCAGCAGCTTATTTGCGGGGGGTAAGAATGAGCAGTTCTTC | CASSLFAGGKNEQFF
TRBJ2-7 | . | many | TRBV6-6 | TGTGCCAGCAGTTACTCAGACTCACGACTTCTTTCCTACGAGCAGTACTTC | CASSYSDSRLLSYEQYF
TRBJ2-1 | TRBD1 | many | TRBV5-1 | TGCGCCAGCAGCGTGGGACAGGGGGGGAATGAGCAGTTCTTC | CASSVGQGGNEQFF
TRBJ1-5 | . | . | TRBV6-2/TRBV6-3 | TGTGCCAGCAGTGACCCACAGGGCGGGGTCCAGCCCCAGCATTTT | CASSDPQGGVQPQHF
TRBJ1-5 | TRBD1 | few | TRBV6-1 | TGTGCCAGCAGTGATAGACAGGGCCTTAATCAGCCCCAGCATTTT | CASSDRQGLNQPQHF
TRBJ2-3 | . | many | TRBV20-1 | TGCAGTGCTAGCTTCCAGGGAAGAGATACGCAGTATTTT | CSASFQGRDTQYF
TRBJ1-1 | . | many | TRBV20-1 | TGCAGTGCTAGCCGGGGATTGAACACTGAAGCTTTCTTT | CSASRGLNTEAFF
TRBJ1-2 | . | . | TRBV5-1 | TGCGCCAGCAGTTCAAATTCCTGGGACGTCTATGGCTACACCTTC | CASSSNSWDVYGYTF
TRBJ2-1 | TRBD2 | . | TRBV19 | TGTGCCAGTAGTGCTAGCGGGGGGACTCCAGGGTCCTACAATGAGCAGTTCTTC | CASSASGGTPGSYNEQFF
TRBJ2-5 | TRBD2 | . | TRBV20-1 | TGCAGTGCCCGAAGCCGGGAGGGGGATCAAGAGACCCAGTACTTC | CSARSREGDQETQYF
TRBJ1-1 | . | many | TRBV19 | TGTGCCAGTAGTATGGGGCCGGGGACTGAAGCTTTCTTT | CASSMGPGTEAFF
TRBJ1-1 | . | . | TRBV7-2 | TGTGCCAGCAGCTTTTGGGTAGGAACCACTGAAGCTTTCTTT | CASSFWVGTTEAFF
TRBJ1-1 | . | many | TRBV20-1 | TGCAGTGCTAGACGGGCGGGTAACACTGAAGCTTTCTTT | CSARRAGNTEAFF
TRBJ2-2 | . | . | TRBV29-1 | TGCAGCGTTGAAAGGCAGGGCGGAAGCACCGGGGAGCTGTTTTTT | CSVERQGGSTGELFF
TRBJ2-7 | TRBD1 | . | TRBV12-3/TRBV12-4 | TGTGCCAGCAGTCCCGGGACAGGGTGTTACGAGCAGTACTTC | CASSPGTGCYEQYF
TRBJ2-1 | . | many | TRBV28 | TGTGCCAGTATAGGGAGGGAGCAGTTCTTC | CASIGREQFF
TRBJ1-2 | . | many | TRBV6-5 | TGTGCCAGCAGACCCGGACCCATGAGCCATGGCTACACCTTC | CASRPGPMSHGYTF
TRBJ1-6 | TRBD1 | many | TRBV7-9 | TGTGCCAGCAGCTTAGCAGCCGGGACAGGGGTTTCACCCCTCCACTTT | CASSLAAGTGVSPLHF
TRBJ2-5 | TRBD1 | many | TRBV3-1 | TGTGCCAGCAGCCAACGAGACAGGGGACTCCAAGAGACCCAGTACTTC | CASSQRDRGLQETQYF
TRBJ2-1 | TRBD2 | many | TRBV5-1 | TGCGCCAGCGCCACTAGCGGGGGAGTCAATGAGCAGTTCTTC | CASATSGGVNEQFF
TRBJ1-5 | . | . | TRBV6-2/TRBV6-3 | TGTGCCAGCAGTTACTCGGTGGGCGGCCCCAATCAGCCCCAGCATTTT | CASSYSVGGPNQPQHF
TRBJ2-3 | TRBD2 | . | TRBV20-1 | TGCAGTGCTAGCAAGCGGGAGCATGGAGATACGCAGTATTTT | CSASKREHGDTQYF
TRBJ1-1 | . | many | TRBV6-6 | TGTGCCAGCAGTCGCCCCGAGGGGGAAGCTTTCTTT | CASSRPEGEAFF
TRBJ1-1 | . | . | TRBV7-2 | TGTGCCAGCAGCTTAGACGTTAGGTTTGGGAACACTGAAGCTTTCTTT | CASSLDVRFGNTEAFF
TRBJ2-3 | . | . | TRBV24-1 | TGTGCCACCAGTGTCGGAACGCCAGATACGCAGTATTTT | CATSVGTPDTQYF
TRBJ1-4 | . | many | TRBV27 | TGTGCCAGCAGTTTAGGCCCGACGGGGGCGTCTAATGAAAAACTGTTTTTT | CASSLGPTGASNEKLFF
TRBJ1-6 | . | many | TRBV20-1 | TGCAGTGCTAGAGATTATAGGGGCGCGGGTCATTCACCCCTCCACTTT | CSARDYRGAGHSPLHF
TRBJ2-7 | TRBD1 | many | TRBV6-5 | TGTGCCAGCAGAATCTCCGGGACAGGGGGTTCCTACGAGCAGTACTTC | CASRISGTGGSYEQYF
TRBJ2-6 | . | once | TRBV7-2 | TGTGCCAGCAGCTTAAACTCGGGCACTGGGGCCAACGTCCTGACTTTC | CASSLNSGTGANVLTF
TRBJ2-5 | . | . | TRBV20-1 | TGCAGTGCTAGAGCAGCAACTGAGACCCAGTACTTC | CSARAATETQYF
TRBJ1-1 | . | many | TRBV4-3 | TGCGCCAGCAGCCAAGATGTGACAGCGAACACTGAAGCTTTCTTT | CASSQDVTANTEAFF
TRBJ2-7 | . | many | TRBV12-3/TRBV12-4 | TGTGCCAGCAGAGCGACCCGCGAGCAGTACTTC | CASRATREQYF
TRBJ2-5 | . | many | TRBV6-5 | TGTGCCAGCAGTGAGGGCCAGACCCAGTACTTC | CASSEGQTQYF
TRBJ1-2 | . | . | TRBV30 | TGTGCCTCGAGTACCCGGCGAGGCTCAGCTAACTATGGCTACACCTTC | CASSTRRGSANYGYTF
TRBJ2-6 | TRBD1 | many | TRBV9 | TGTGCCAGCAGCGTCCGGGACAGGGGTAAGATTGGGGCCAACGTCCTGACTTTC | CASSVRDRGKIGANVLTF
TRBJ2-5 | TRBD2 | many | TRBV9 | TGTGCCAGCAGCGTAGAAGAGTATGGGACTAGCAGGGAGACCCAGTACTTC | CASSVEEYGTSRETQYF
TRBJ1-1 | . | . | TRBV2 | TGTGCCAGCAGTGAAGGTTGGATGAACACTGAAGCTTTCTTT | CASSEGWMNTEAFF
TRBJ2-7 | TRBD2 | once | TRBV5-1 | TGCGCCAGCAGCGCTAAGACGAGCGGGGGATCCTACGAGCAGTACTTC | CASSAKTSGGSYEQYF
TRBJ1-2 | . | few | TRBV3-1 | TGTGCCAGCAGCTCCAAGCCAGGTCCCGTCGGCTACACCTTC | CASSSKPGPVGYTF
TRBJ2-1 | . | many | TRBV20-1 | TGCAGTGCTAGAGATTCGGCCCGAACCTACAATGAGCAGTTCTTC | CSARDSARTYNEQFF
TRBJ1-1 | . | . | TRBV5-1 | TGCGCCAGCAGCCCCCTGGCGGGGGGCGCGAACACTGAAGCTTTCTTT | CASSPLAGGANTEAFF